This entry concerns a single T cell receptor beta chain. Its antigen is still unknown. Vbeta (60) and Jbeta (13) primers were used in the PCR. Profiling relied on immunoSEQ multiplex PCR, and the TCRdb table lists in-frame clones only, not all of them. The table lists fewer than 150,000 clones. The source of the sample is a study of cytomegalovirus exposure and HLA in healthy donors. Donors sampled were nominally healthy, though unrecorded immune exposures were likely. The study, taken as a whole, reports: HLA alleles showed associations with 15,000 to 20,000 TCR beta sequences in a later analysis, at a 0.05 false discovery rate.

This receptor was obtained from a man in his forties in good health and CMV-seronegative. The material sequenced was PBMCs.

CDR3 DNA sequence: TGTGCCAGTAGCCAGACGGGATTCGAAAAACTGTTTTTT. Its protein is CASSQTGFEKLFF. The rearrangement joins TRBV19 to TRBJ1-4, with D uncertain. V gave up 6 bases and J gave up 8 bases, with 13 bases separating them. Germline values: CDR1 LNHDA, CDR2 SQIVND (reference sequence). CDR3 length: 13 amino acids. Combining the CDR3 with reference TRBV19 and TRBJ1-4 gives the whole variable domain DGGITQSPKYLFRKEGQNVTLSCEQNLNHDAMYWYRQDPGQGLRLIYYSQIVNDFQKGDIAEGYSVSREKKESFPLTVTSAQKNPTAFYLCASSQTGFEKLFFGSGTQLSVL.